Listed here are 17 T cell receptor beta chains from one sample, sequenced in a study of shared clonotypes between healthy human individuals. CD45RO-negative cells were positively selected for CCR7, leaving out terminally differentiated effector memory CD45RA+ cells. Sequenced by immunoSEQ multiplex PCR; TCRdb stores in-frame clones only, minus some. The sample carries about 2 million clones, over 85% recorded once. Sequencing was done on a sample of naive CD8+ T cells sorted from blood. All receptors come from a man younger than 35 in good health.

This sequence joins TRBV10-1 and TRBJ2-1; TRBD1 matches 9 bases. The germline V gene encodes CDR1 WNHNN and CDR2 SYGVQD (reference sequence). The CDR3 contains 14 residues. V shed 3 bases and J 6 bases; nucleotides not matched to a gene: 3. The CDR3 is CASSDQTGGNEQFF. The CDR3 DNA reads TGCGCCAGCAGTGACCAGACAGGGGGCAATGAGCAGTTCTTC.

This clone was found a few times. The chain carries TRBV5-8 and TRBJ1-6; D is uncertain. Germline CDR1 is SGHTS and CDR2 is YDEGEE. V lost 2 bases and J 10 bases, leaving 16 bases between the germline ends. The CDR3 sequence is 15 residues long. CDR3 protein: CASSFRARDGSPLHF. In nucleotides, the CDR3 is TGTGCCAGCAGCTTTCGGGCTCGGGATGGCTCACCCCTCCACTTT.

This chain links TRBV7-9 with TRBJ2-1; no clear D. This CDR3 region has 18 residues. Trimming shortened V by 2 bases and J by 2 bases, and 19 bases separated the two germline ends. Germline V gene data show CDR1 as SEHNR and CDR2 as FQNEAQ (reference sequence). CDR3 coding DNA: TGTGCCAGCAGCTTAAGTGGTGTGGGTTTTGGCACCTACAATGAGCAGTTCTTC. Translated: CASSLSGVGFGTYNEQFF.

This clone was counted once. The chain joins TRBV7-9 to TRBJ2-3, with no clear D. CDR3 length: 12 amino acids. The germline V and J ends were trimmed by 4 bases and 5 bases, with 7 bases remaining between them. Germline V CDR1 and CDR2: SEHNR, FQNEAQ (reference sequence). CDR3 sequence reads: CASSSVGDTQYF. The CDR3 nucleotides are TGTGCCAGCAGCTCCGTGGGAGATACGCAGTATTTT. The complete variable domain, with remaining parts taken from reference TRBV7-9 and TRBJ2-3, reads DTGVSQNPRHKITKRGQNVTFRCDPISEHNRLYWYRQTLGQGPEFLTYFQNEAQLEKSRLLSDRFSAERPKGSFSTLEIQRTEQGDSAMYLCASSSVGDTQYFGPGTRLTVL.

This clone showed up just once. CDR3 DNA sequence: TGTGCCATCAGTGCCGATCACGGTGAGCAGTTCTTC. Translating it yields CAISADHGEQFF. V gene TRBV10-3 combines with J gene TRBJ2-1; unclear D gene. V lost 4 bases to trimming and J lost 9 bases, with 10 bases between them. From germline, CDR1 is ENHRY and CDR2 SYGVKD. CDR3 length: 12 amino acids.

This chain uses TRBV2 with TRBJ1-3; the match to TRBD1 covers 7 bases. The CDR3 consists of 17 residues. The germline V gene has CDR1 SNHLY and CDR2 FYNNEI. V shed 0 bases and J 10 bases; nucleotides not matched to a gene: 15. The chain's CDR3 is CASSEALSVTGNLTIYF. CDR3 sequence (DNA): TGTGCCAGCAGTGAAGCGCTTTCCGTGACAGGGAATTTAACCATATATTTT.

Details on this clone: Other DNA sequences of this sample code for an identical CDR3. The chain has TRBV5-4 and TRBJ2-7; D remains unclear. Germline CDR1 and CDR2: SGHNT and YYREEE (reference sequence). The V and J ends lost 3 bases and 4 bases respectively, with 8 bases between them. The CDR3 is made up of 12 amino acids. CDR3 sequence: CASSSGDYEQYF. The DNA for the CDR3 is TGTGCCAGCAGCTCTGGGGATTACGAGCAGTACTTC.

V is TRBV9 and J is TRBJ2-7; TRBD2 matches at 11 bases. Germline V CDR1 and CDR2: SGDLS, YYNGEE. The CDR3 totals 16 residues. Trimming cost V 3 bases and J 7 bases; bases outside gene matches: 12. The CDR3 DNA sequence: TGTGCCAGCAGCGAGACAGCGACTAGCGGGGTTTGGGAGCAGTACTTC. As protein: CASSETATSGVWEQYF.

The rearrangement uses TRBV7-2 and TRBJ2-3; 11 positions agree with TRBD2. CDR3 size: 17 residues. The V gene end was trimmed by 4 bases and the J gene end by 6 bases; junction bases not matched to a gene: 12. CDR1 and CDR2 from the germline V gene are SGHTA and FQGNSA. The CDR3 is CASSSRASGGHTDTQYF. The CDR3 DNA reads TGTGCCAGCAGCTCGAGGGCTAGCGGGGGGCACACGGATACGCAGTATTTT.

The J gene is TRBJ2-7, the V gene TRBV25-1; D tentatively reads TRBD1 or TRBD2 (6 bases each). The CDR3 runs to 14 residues. V was pared by 4 bases and J by 4 bases, with 14 bases between. In germline, CDR1 is MGHDK, CDR2 SYGVNS. CDR3 loop: CASSVRGTLYEQYF. DNA of the CDR3: TGTGCCAGCAGTGTACGCGGGACACTATACGAGCAGTACTTC.

V is TRBV2 and J is TRBJ1-5; tentatively, D is TRBD1 (6 bases). Germline V gene lookup returns CDR1 SNHLY and CDR2 FYNNEI. This CDR3 is built from 14 residues. V was shortened by 6 bases and J by 4 bases, with 13 bases between the two germline ends. The chain's CDR3 is CASRPLGANQPQHF. CDR3 sequence (DNA): TGTGCCAGCAGGCCACTGGGGGCGAATCAGCCCCAGCATTTT.

As to this clone: Different DNA sequences within this sample yield the same CDR3. The chain is built from TRBV5-1 and TRBJ2-7, with D possibly called TRBD1 or TRBD2 (5 bases each). The CDR3 consists of 13 residues. Deletions cut 2 bases from V and 2 bases from J, with 8 bases between. Germline loops: CDR1 SGHRS, CDR2 YFSETQ. CDR3 loop: CASSFGATYEQYF. Here the CDR3 DNA reads TGCGCCAGCAGCTTCGGGGCTACCTACGAGCAGTACTTC.

The chain has TRBV6-5 and TRBJ1-5; unclear D gene. This CDR3 has 12 amino acids. Germline V lookup: CDR1 MNHEY, CDR2 SVGAGI. The V end was cut by 4 bases, the J end by 7 bases, with 8 bases between. The CDR3 DNA follows: TGTGCCAGCAGTTTTGTGTACCAGCCCCAGCATTTT. Protein product: CASSFVYQPQHF.

The rearrangement links TRBV5-4 to TRBJ2-3; TRBD2 is a possible D gene (7 bases). The CDR3 covers 13 residues. With 7 bases removed from V and 5 bases from J, the gap between germline ends came to 14 bases. Germline lookup yields CDR1 SGHNT and CDR2 YYREEE (reference sequence). This CDR3 is CASGGLGGDTQYF. The CDR3 DNA reads as TGTGCCAGCGGTGGACTAGGGGGAGATACGCAGTATTTT.

This clone was observed a few times. This rearrangement joins TRBV6-5 to TRBJ2-2; no reliable D call. V lost 2 bases and J 4 bases, leaving 8 bases between the germline ends. Germline-derived CDR1 and CDR2 are MNHEY and SVGAGI. The CDR3 length is 14 residues. CDR3: CASSYMSTTGELFF. The CDR3 DNA reads TGTGCCAGCAGTTACATGAGTACCACCGGGGAGCTGTTTTTT.

V and J are TRBV27 and TRBJ1-1; no definite D call. Germline lookup yields CDR1 MNHEY and CDR2 SMNVEV (reference sequence). The CDR3 has 13 residues. Trimming cost V 4 bases and J 1 base, with 7 bases left between them. CDR3 protein: CASSYMSNTEAFF. For the CDR3, the DNA is TGTGCCAGCAGTTATATGTCGAACACTGAAGCTTTCTTT.

This sequence joins TRBV9 and TRBJ1-1; 7 bases align to TRBD1. The CDR3 runs 14 residues. Germline CDR1 reads SGDLS; CDR2 reads YYNGEE. V trimming: 2 bases; J trimming: 6 bases; junction bases outside the gene matches: 7. For the CDR3, the DNA is TGTGCCAGCAGCGTCGGCCCGACAGGGCCTGAAGCTTTCTTT. Translation: CASSVGPTGPEAFF.